The 8 T cell receptor beta chains below were found in one sample sequenced in a study of cytomegalovirus exposure and HLA in healthy donors. Profiling relied on immunoSEQ multiplex PCR, and the TCRdb table lists in-frame clones only, not all of them. The table shows over 100,000 clones, with 85% to 90% occurring only once. The sequencing sample was made of PBMCs. The receptor source for this set is a woman aged 18-29 years in good health and CMV-seronegative.

V usage is TRBV5-1 and J usage is TRBJ2-3; 7 nucleotides match TRBD1. V shed 2 bases, J shed 0 bases, and the junction held 6 bases outside the gene matches. Germline V CDR1 and CDR2: SGHRS, YFSETQ. CDR3 length: 16 residues. DNA of the CDR3: TGCGCCAGCAGCTTACGGACAGGCGCTAGCACAGATACGCAGTATTTT. Protein: CASSLRTGASTDTQYF. The whole variable domain, filled in from reference TRBV5-1 and TRBJ2-3, reads KAGVTQTPRYLIKTRGQQVTLSCSPISGHRSVSWYQQTPGQGLQFLFEYFSETQRNKGNFPGRFSGRQFSNSRSEMNVSTLELGDSALYLCASSLRTGASTDTQYFGPGTRLTVL.

The gene calls are TRBV5-1 and TRBJ2-7; D remains unclear. V lost 0 bases to trimming and J lost 6 bases, with 13 bases between them. The CDR3 runs to 14 residues. The germline gives CDR1 SGHRS, CDR2 YFSETQ. CDR3 sequence reads: CASSLGSSRGEQYF. The CDR3 DNA reads TGCGCCAGCAGCTTGGGGTCCTCGCGCGGCGAGCAGTACTTC.

The chain couples TRBV10-2 to TRBJ1-1, with D perhaps matching TRBD1 (5 bases). The V gene's germline CDR1 is WSHSY and CDR2 SAAADI. The CDR3 runs to 15 residues. V was pared by 8 bases and J by 10 bases, with 26 bases between. The chain's CDR3 is CASVEFQSTFGGAFF. CDR3 DNA: TGCGCCAGCGTCGAGTTTCAGTCGACGTTCGGGGGAGCTTTCTTT.

J is TRBJ2-1 and V is TRBV6-6; 7 nucleotides line up with TRBD1. This CDR3 is built from 13 residues. Germline CDR1 MNHNY, CDR2 SVGAGI (reference sequence). Germline trimming cut 10 bases from V and 4 bases from J; bases unmatched to any gene: 7. The CDR3 DNA is TGTGCCACCTCGGGGACAGAATACAATGAGCAGTTCTTC. This gives the protein CATSGTEYNEQFF.

The chain carries TRBV18 and TRBJ1-3, with a tentative D call TRBD1 (5 bases). The V end lost 3 bases, the J end lost 7 bases, and 16 bases lay between the germline ends. CDR1 and CDR2 from the germline V gene are KGHSH and LQKENI. This CDR3 spans 15 amino acids. The CDR3 protein is CASSPTGTNLNTIYF. The CDR3 bases are TGTGCCAGCTCACCCACCGGGACTAATTTGAACACCATATATTTT. The full variable domain, rest sourced from reference TRBV18 and TRBJ1-3, is NAGVMQNPRHLVRRRGQEARLRCSPMKGHSHVYWYRQLPEEGLKFMVYLQKENIIDESGMPKERFSAEFPKEGPSILRIQQVVRGDSAAYFCASSPTGTNLNTIYFGEGSWLTVV.

The gene calls are TRBV5-1 and TRBJ2-3; D uncertain. CDR1 and CDR2 from the germline V gene are SGHRS and YFSETQ. Trimming stripped 0 bases from V and 4 bases from J, with 9 bases between. The CDR3 has 14 residues. Here the CDR3 reads CASSLAGFADTQYF. CDR3 bases: TGCGCCAGCAGCTTGGCCGGGTTCGCAGATACGCAGTATTTT.

The J gene is TRBJ2-1, the V gene TRBV2; TRBD2 matches at 10 bases. J gave up 8 bases and V 6 bases, and 4 bases lay outside the gene matches. Germline V CDR1 and CDR2: SNHLY, FYNNEI. CDR3 length: 13 residues. The CDR3 DNA sequence: TGTGCCAGCAGCGTCGGACTAGCGGATGAGCAGTTCTTC. It yields the protein CASSVGLADEQFF.

V and J are TRBV7-9 and TRBJ1-6; maybe TRBD1 (5 bases). V lost 3 bases, J lost 15 bases, and 21 bases lay in between. This CDR3 comprises 15 residues. Germline V gene lookup returns CDR1 SEHNR and CDR2 FQNEAQ (reference sequence). CDR3 sequence reads: CASSLAGVPFLGLHF. The CDR3 nucleotides read TGTGCCAGCAGCTTGGCGGGGGTCCCCTTTTTGGGCCTCCACTTT.